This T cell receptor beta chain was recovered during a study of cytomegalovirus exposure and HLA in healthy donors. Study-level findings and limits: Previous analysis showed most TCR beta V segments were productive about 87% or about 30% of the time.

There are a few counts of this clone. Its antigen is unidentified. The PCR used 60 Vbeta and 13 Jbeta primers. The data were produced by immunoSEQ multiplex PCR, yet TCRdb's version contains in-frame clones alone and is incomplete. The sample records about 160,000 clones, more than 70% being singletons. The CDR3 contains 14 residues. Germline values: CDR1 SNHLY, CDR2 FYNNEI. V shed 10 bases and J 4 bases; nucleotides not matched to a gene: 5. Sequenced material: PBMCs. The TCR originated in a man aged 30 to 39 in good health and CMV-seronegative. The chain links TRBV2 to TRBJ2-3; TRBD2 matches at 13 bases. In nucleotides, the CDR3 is TGTGCCAAAAAACTAGCGGGAGGGCCAGATACGCAGTATTTT. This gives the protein CAKKLAGGPDTQYF. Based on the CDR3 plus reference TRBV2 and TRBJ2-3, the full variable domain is EPEVTQTPSHQVTQMGQEVILRCVPISNHLYFYWYRQILGQKVEFLVSFYNNEISEKSEIFDDQFSVERPDGSNFTLKIRSTKLEDSAMYFCAKKLAGGPDTQYFGPGTRLTVL.